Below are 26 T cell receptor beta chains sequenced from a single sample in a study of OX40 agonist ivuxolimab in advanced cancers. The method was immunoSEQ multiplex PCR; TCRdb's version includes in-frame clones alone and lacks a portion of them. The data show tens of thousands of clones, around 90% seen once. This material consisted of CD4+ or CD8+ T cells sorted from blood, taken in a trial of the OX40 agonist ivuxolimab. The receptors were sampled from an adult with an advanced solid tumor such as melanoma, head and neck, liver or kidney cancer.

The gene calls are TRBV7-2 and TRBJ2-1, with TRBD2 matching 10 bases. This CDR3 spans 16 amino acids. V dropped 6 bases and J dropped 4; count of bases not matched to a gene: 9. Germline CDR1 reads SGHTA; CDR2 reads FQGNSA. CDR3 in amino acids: CASSPGLAEFYNEQFF. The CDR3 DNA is TGTGCCAGCAGTCCCGGACTAGCGGAGTTTTACAATGAGCAGTTCTTC.

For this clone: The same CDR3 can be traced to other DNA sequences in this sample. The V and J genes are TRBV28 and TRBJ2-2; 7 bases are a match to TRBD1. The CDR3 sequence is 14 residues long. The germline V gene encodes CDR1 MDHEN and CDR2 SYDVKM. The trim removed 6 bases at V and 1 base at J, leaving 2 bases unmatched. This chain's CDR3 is CASRRTGNTGELFF. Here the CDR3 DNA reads TGTGCCAGCAGAAGGACAGGGAACACCGGGGAGCTGTTTTTT.

Written as DNA, the CDR3 is TGTGCCAGCACCTCCGGGACACCTTACAATGAGCAGTTCTTC. Residues: CASTSGTPYNEQFF. V usage is TRBV6-1 and J usage is TRBJ2-1; TRBD1 might be the D (6 bases). V dropped 7 bases and J dropped 4 bases, with 14 bases sitting between them. Germline V gene lookup returns CDR1 MNHNS and CDR2 SASEGT. This CDR3 comprises 14 residues.

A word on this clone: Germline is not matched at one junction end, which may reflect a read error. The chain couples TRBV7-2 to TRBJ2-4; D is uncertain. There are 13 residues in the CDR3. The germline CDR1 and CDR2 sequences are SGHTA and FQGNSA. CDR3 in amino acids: CAGSLPGKPIQYF. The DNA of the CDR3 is TGTGCCGGCAGCTTACCAGGAAAGCCAATTCAGTACTTC.

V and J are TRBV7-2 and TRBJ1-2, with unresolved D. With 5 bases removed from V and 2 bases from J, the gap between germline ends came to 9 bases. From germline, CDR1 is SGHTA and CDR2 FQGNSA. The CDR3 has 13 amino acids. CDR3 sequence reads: CASSPGQNYGYTF. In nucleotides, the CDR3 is TGTGCCAGCAGCCCGGGCCAGAACTATGGCTACACCTTC. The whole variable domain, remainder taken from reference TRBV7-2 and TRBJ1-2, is GAGVSQSPSNKVTEKGKDVELRCDPISGHTALYWYRQSLGQGLEFLIYFQGNSAPDKSGLPSDRFSAERTGGSVSTLTIQRTQQEDSAVYLCASSPGQNYGYTFGSGTRLTVV.

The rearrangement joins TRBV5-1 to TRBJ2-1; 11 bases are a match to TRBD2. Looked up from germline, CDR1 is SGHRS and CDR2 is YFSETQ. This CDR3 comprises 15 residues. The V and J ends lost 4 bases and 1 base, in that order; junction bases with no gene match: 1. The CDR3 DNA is TGCGCCAGCAGCGTAGCGGGAGGGTCCTACAATGAGCAGTTCTTC. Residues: CASSVAGGSYNEQFF.

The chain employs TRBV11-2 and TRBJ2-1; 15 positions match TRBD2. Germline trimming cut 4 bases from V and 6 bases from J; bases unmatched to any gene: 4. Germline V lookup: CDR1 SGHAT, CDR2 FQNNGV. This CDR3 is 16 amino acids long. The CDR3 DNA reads TGTGCCAGCAGCTCCTGGACTAGCGGGAGGGTCAATGAGCAGTTCTTC. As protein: CASSSWTSGRVNEQFF. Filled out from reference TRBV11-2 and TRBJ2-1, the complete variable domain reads EAGVAQSPRYKIIEKRQSVAFWCNPISGHATLYWYQQILGQGPKLLIQFQNNGVVDDSQLPKDRFSAERLKGVDSTLKIQPAKLEDSAVYLCASSSWTSGRVNEQFFGPGTRLTVL.

CDR3 DNA: TGCGCCAGCAGCTTGGCCCCAACTGAATATGGCTACACCTTC. Translating gives CASSLAPTEYGYTF. This sequence joins TRBV5-1 and TRBJ1-2; the D is unclear. Trimming took off 0 bases at V and 5 bases at J, with 11 bases between the two ends. Germline V gene data show CDR1 as SGHRS and CDR2 as YFSETQ. CDR3 length: 14 residues.

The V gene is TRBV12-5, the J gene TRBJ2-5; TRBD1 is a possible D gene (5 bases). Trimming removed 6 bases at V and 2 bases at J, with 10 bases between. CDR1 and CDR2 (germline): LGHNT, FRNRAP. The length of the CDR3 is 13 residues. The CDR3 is CASGLDIQETQYF. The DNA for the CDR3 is TGTGCTAGTGGCCTGGACATACAAGAGACCCAGTACTTC.

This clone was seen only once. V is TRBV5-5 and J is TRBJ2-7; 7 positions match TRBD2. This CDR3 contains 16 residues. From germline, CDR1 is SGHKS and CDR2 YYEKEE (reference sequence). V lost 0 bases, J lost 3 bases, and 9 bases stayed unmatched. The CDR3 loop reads CASSLEAGNSIYEQYF. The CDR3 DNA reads TGTGCCAGCAGCTTGGAAGCGGGAAACTCTATCTACGAGCAGTACTTC.

DNA for the CDR3: TGTGCCAGCAGCCAAGCCCGGGGTGAAGCTTTCTTT. This sequence encodes CASSQARGEAFF. This rearrangement joins TRBV14 to TRBJ1-1, with D unresolved. The V gene lost 1 base and the J gene lost 7 bases, with 7 bases spanning the gap. The CDR3 extends over 12 amino acids. Germline lookup yields CDR1 SGHDN and CDR2 FVKESK.

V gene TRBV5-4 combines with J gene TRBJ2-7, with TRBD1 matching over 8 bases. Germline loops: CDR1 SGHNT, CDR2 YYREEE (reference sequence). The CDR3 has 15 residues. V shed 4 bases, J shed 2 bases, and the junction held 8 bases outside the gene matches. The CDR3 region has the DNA TGTGCCAGCAGCGCGGACAGGGTGGAGGCCTACGAGCAGTACTTC. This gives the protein CASSADRVEAYEQYF.

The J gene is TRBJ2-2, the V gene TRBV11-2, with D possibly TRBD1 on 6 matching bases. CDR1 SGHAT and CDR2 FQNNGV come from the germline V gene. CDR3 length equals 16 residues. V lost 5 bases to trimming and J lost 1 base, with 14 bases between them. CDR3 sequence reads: CASSPGASWNTGELFF. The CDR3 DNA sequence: TGTGCCAGCAGCCCAGGGGCTAGCTGGAACACCGGGGAGCTGTTTTTT.

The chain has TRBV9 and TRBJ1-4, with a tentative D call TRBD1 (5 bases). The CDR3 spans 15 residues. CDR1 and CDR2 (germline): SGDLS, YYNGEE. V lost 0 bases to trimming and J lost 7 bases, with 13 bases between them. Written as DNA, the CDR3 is TGTGCCAGCAGCGTAGGGCGGGGGAGTGTTGAAAAACTGTTTTTT. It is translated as CASSVGRGSVEKLFF.

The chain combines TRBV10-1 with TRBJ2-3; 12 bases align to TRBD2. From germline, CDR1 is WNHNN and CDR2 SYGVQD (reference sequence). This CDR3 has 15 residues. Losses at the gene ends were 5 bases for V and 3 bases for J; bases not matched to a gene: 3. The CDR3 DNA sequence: TGCGCCAGCAGTCAACTAGCGGGGGGAACAGATACGCAGTATTTT. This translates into CASSQLAGGTDTQYF.

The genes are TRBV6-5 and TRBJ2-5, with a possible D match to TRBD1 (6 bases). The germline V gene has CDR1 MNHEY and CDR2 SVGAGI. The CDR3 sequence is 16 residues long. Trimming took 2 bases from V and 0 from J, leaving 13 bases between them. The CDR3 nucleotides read TGTGCCAGCAGTTACGAGAGGACAGAGTACCAAGAGACCCAGTACTTC. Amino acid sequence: CASSYERTEYQETQYF.

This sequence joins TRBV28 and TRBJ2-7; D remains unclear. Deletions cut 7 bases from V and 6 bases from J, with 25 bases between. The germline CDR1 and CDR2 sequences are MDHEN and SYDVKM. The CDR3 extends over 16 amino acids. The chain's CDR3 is CASTPSGGPSTLEQYF. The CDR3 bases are TGTGCCAGCACACCTTCGGGCGGCCCATCGACCCTCGAGCAGTACTTC.

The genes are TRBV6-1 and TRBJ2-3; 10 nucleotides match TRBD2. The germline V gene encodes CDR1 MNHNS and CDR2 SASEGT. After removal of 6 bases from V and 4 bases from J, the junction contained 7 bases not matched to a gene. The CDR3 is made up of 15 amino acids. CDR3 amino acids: CASSPRAGGPDTQYF. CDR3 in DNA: TGTGCCAGCAGCCCTCGAGCGGGAGGGCCAGATACGCAGTATTTT.

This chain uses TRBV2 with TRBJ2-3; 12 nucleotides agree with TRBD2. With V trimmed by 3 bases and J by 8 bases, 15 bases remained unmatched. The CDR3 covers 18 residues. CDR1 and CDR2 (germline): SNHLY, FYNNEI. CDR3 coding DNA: TGTGCCAGCAGTGAGGAAGCCTTCGGACTAGCGGGACAATCTACGCAGTATTTT. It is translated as CASSEEAFGLAGQSTQYF.

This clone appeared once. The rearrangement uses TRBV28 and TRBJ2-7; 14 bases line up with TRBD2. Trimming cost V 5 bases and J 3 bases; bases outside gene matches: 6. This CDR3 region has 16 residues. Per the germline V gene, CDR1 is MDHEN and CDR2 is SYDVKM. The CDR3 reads CASSAPGTSGSYEQYF. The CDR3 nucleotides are TGTGCCAGCAGTGCCCCCGGGACTAGCGGGAGCTACGAGCAGTACTTC.

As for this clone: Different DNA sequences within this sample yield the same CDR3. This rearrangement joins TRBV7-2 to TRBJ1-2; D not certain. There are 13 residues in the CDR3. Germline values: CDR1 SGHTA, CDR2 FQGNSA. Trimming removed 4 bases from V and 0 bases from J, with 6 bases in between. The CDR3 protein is CASSSGPNYGYTF. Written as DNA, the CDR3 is TGTGCCAGCAGCTCAGGACCTAACTATGGCTACACCTTC.

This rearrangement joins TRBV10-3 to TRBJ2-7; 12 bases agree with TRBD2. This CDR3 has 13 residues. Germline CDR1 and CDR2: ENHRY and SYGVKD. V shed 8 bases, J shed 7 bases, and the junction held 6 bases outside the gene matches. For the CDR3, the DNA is TGTGCCATCGCCCCGACTAGCGGGAGTGAGCAGTACTTC. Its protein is CAIAPTSGSEQYF.

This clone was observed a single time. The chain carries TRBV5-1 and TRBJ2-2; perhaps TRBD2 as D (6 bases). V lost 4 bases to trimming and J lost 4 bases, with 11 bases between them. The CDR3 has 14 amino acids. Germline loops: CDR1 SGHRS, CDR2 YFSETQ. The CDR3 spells CASSPGLFTGELFF. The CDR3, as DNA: TGCGCCAGCAGCCCGGGACTGTTCACCGGGGAGCTGTTTTTT.

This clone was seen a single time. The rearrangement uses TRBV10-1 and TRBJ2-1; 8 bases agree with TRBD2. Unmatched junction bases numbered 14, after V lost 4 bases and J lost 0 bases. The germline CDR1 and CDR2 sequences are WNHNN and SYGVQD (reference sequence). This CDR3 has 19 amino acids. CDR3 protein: CASSGQRLAGSSSYNEQFF. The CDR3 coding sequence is TGCGCCAGCAGTGGGCAAAGGCTAGCGGGTTCGAGCTCCTACAATGAGCAGTTCTTC.

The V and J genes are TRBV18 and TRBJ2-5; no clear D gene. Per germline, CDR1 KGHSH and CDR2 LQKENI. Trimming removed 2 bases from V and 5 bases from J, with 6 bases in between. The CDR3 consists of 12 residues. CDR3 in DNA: TGTGCCAGCTCACCAGCAGAGGAGACCCAGTACTTC. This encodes CASSPAEETQYF.

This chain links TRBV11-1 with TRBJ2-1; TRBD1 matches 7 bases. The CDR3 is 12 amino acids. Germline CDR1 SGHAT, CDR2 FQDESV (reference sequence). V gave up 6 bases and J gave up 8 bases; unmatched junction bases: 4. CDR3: CASRGQLDEQFF. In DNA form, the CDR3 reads TGTGCCAGCAGGGGACAGTTGGATGAGCAGTTCTTC.